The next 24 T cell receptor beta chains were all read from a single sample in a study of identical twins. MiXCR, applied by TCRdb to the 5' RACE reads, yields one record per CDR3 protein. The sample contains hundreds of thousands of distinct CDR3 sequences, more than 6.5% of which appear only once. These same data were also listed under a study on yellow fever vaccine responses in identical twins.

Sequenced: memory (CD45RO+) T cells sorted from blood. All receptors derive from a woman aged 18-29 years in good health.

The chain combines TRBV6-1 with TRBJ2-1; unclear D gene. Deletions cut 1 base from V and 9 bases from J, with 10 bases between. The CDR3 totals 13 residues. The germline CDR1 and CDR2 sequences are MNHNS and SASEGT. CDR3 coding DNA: TGTGCCAGCAGTGAAGTAGTTGTTCGTGAGCAGTTCTTC. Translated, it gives CASSEVVVREQFF.

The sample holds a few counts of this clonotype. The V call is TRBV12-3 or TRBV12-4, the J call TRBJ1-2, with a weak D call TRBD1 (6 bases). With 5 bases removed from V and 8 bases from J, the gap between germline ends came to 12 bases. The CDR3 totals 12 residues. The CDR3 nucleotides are TGTGCCAGCAGTGACCGGGGGCTGGGCTACACCTTC. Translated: CASSDRGLGYTF.

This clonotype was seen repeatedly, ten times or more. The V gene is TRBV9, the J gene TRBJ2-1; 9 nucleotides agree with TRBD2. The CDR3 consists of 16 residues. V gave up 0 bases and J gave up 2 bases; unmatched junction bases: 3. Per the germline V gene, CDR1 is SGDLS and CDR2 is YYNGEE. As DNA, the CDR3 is TGTGCCAGCAGCGTAGCAGCGGGAGGTACCTACAATGAGCAGTTCTTC. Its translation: CASSVAAGGTYNEQFF. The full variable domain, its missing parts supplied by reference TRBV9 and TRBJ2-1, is DSGVTQTPKHLITATGQRVTLRCSPRSGDLSVYWYQQSLDQGLQFLIQYYNGEERAKGNILERFSAQQFPDLHSELNLSSLELGDSALYFCASSVAAGGTYNEQFFGPGTRLTVL.

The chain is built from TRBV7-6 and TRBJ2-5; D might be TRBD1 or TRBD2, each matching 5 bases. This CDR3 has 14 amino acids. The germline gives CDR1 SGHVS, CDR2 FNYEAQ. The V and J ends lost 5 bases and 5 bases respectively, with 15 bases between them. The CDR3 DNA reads TGTGCCAGCAGCCTTAGTACGGGGCGGGAGACCCAGTACTTC. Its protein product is CASSLSTGRETQYF.

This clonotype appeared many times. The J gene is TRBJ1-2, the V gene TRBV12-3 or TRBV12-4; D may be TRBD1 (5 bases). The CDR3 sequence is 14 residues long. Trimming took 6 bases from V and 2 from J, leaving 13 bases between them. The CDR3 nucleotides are TGTGCCAGCAGGTCCCGGGGGTGGAACTATGGCTACACCTTC. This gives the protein CASRSRGWNYGYTF.

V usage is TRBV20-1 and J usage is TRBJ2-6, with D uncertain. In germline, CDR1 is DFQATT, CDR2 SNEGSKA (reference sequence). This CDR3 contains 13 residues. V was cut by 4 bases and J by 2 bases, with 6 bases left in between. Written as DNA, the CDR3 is TGCAGTGCTACTGGTACTGGGGCCAACGTCCTGACTTTC. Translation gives CSATGTGANVLTF.

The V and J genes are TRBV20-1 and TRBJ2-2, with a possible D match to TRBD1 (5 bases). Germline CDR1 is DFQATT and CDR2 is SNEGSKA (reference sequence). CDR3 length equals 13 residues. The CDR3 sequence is CDDSAFNTGELFF. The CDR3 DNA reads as TGCGACGACAGCGCTTTTAACACCGGGGAGCTGTTTTTT.

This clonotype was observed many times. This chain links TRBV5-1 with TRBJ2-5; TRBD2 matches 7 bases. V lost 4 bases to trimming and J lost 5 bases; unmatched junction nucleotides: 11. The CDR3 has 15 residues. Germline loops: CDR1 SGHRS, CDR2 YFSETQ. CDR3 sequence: CASSTGSSGVETQYF. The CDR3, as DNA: TGCGCCAGCAGCACCGGATCGAGCGGGGTGGAGACCCAGTACTTC.

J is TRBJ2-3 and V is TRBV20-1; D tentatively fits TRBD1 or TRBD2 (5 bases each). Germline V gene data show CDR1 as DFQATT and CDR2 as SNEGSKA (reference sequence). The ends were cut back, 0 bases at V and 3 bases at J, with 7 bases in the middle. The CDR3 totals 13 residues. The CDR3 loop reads CSAREWGTDTQYF. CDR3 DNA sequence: TGCAGTGCTAGAGAATGGGGGACAGATACGCAGTATTTT.

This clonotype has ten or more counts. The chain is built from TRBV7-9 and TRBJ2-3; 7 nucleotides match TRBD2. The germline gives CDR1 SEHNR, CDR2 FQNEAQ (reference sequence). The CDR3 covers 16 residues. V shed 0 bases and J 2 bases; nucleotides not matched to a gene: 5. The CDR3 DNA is TGTGCCAGCAGCTTAGCGGCTAGCGGCGTCACAGATACGCAGTATTTT. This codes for CASSLAASGVTDTQYF.

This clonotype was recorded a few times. CDR3: CASSEGGETDTQYF. CDR3 nucleotides: TGTGCCAGCAGTGAAGGCGGTGAGACAGATACGCAGTATTTT. The genes are TRBV6-4 and TRBJ2-3; D gene uncertain. Trimming removed 3 bases from V and 3 bases from J, with 10 bases in between. Germline-derived CDR1 and CDR2 are MRHNA and SNTAGT. The CDR3 loop spans 14 amino acids.

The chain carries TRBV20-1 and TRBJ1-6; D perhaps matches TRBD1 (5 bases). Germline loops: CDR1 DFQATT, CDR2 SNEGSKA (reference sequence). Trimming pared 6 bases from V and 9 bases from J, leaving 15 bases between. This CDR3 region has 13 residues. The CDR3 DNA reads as TGCAGTGCAAGGACGGCTGGGGGTTCACCCCTCCACTTT. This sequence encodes CSARTAGGSPLHF.

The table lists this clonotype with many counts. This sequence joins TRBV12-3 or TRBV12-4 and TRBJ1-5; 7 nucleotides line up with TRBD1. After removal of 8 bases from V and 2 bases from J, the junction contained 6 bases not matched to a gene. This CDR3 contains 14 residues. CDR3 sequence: CASSQGVGNQPQHF. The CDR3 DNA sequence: TGTGCCAGCTCCCAGGGGGTTGGCAATCAGCCCCAGCATTTT.

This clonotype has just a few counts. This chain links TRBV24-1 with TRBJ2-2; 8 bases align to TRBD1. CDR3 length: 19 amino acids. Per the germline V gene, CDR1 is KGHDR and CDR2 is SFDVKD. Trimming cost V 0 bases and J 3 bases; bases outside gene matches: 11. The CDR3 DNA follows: TGTGCCACCAGTGATTTGCCCACCAGGGGGCGCGGGTACACCGGGGAGCTGTTTTTT. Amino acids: CATSDLPTRGRGYTGELFF.

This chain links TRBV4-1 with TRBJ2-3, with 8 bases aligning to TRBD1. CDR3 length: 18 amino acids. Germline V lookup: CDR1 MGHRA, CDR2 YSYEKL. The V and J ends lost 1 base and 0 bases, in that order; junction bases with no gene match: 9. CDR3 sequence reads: CASSQGSGTGPSTDTQYF. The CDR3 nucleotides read TGCGCCAGCAGCCAAGGTTCAGGGACAGGCCCCAGCACAGATACGCAGTATTTT.

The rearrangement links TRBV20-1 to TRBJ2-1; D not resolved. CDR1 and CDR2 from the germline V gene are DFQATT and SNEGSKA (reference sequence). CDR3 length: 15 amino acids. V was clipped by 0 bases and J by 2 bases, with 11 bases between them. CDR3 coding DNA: TGCAGTGCTAGAGATGCACTGCTCCCCTACAATGAGCAGTTCTTC. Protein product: CSARDALLPYNEQFF.

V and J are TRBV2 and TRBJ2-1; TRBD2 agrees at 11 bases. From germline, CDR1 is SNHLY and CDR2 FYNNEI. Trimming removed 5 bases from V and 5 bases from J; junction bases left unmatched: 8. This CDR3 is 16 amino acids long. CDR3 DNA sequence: TGTGCCAGCAGTCATATAGCGGGGGGGCCCCACAATGAGCAGTTCTTC. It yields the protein CASSHIAGGPHNEQFF.

Here the CDR3 reads CAINGTWNEQYF. The DNA for the CDR3 is TGCGCCATTAACGGGACTTGGAACGAGCAGTACTTC. V is TRBV10-1 and J is TRBJ2-7; a weak D match, TRBD2 (6 bases). The germline V and J ends were trimmed by 10 bases and 5 bases, with 15 bases remaining between them. The germline gives CDR1 WNHNN, CDR2 SYGVQD (reference sequence). CDR3 length equals 12 residues.

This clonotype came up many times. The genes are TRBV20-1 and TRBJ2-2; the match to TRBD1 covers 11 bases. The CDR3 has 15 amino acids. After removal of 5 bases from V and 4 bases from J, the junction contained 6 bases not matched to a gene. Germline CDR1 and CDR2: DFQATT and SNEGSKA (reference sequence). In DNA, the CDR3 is TGCAGTGCTTTCCAAGGGACAGGGGGCACCGGGGAGCTGTTTTTT. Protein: CSAFQGTGGTGELFF.

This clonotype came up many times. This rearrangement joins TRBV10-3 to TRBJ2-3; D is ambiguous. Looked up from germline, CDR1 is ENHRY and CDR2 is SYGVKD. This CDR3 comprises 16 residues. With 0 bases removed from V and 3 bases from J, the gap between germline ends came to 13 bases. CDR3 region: CAISESAATITDTQYF. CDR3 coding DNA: TGTGCCATCAGTGAGTCCGCGGCGACAATAACAGATACGCAGTATTTT.

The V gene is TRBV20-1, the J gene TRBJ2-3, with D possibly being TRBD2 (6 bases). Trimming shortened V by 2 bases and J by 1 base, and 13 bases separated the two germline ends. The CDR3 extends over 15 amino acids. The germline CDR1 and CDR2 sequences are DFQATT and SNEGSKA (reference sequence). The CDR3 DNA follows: TGCAGTGCTAGACCCCCGGGACTCCGCACAGATACGCAGTATTTT. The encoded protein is CSARPPGLRTDTQYF.

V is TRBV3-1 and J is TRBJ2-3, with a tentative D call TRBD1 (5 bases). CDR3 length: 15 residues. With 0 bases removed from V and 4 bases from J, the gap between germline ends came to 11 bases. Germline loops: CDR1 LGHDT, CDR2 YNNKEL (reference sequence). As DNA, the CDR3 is TGTGCCAGCAGCCAAGACAGGGTAACTGCAGATACGCAGTATTTT. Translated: CASSQDRVTADTQYF.

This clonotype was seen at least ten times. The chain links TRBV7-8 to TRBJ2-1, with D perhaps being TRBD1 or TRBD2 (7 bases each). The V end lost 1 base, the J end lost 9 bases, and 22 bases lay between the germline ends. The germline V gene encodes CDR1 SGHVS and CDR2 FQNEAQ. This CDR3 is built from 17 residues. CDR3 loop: CASSLDLPGGGLGEQFF. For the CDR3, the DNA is TGTGCCAGCAGCTTAGACCTGCCAGGGGGGGGTTTGGGTGAGCAGTTCTTC. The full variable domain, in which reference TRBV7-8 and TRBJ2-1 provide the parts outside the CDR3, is GAGVSQSPRYKVAKRGQDVALRCDPISGHVSLFWYQQALGQGPEFLTYFQNEAQLDKSGLPSDRFFAERPEGSVSTLKIQRTQQEDSAVYLCASSLDLPGGGLGEQFFGPGTRLTVL.

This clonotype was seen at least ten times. CDR3 in DNA: TGTGCCAGCAGCCCCCAGAATTCAGGGAGGAACACTGAAGCTTTCTTT. Protein product: CASSPQNSGRNTEAFF. This chain joins TRBV9 and TRBJ1-1, with D tentatively TRBD1 (5 bases). The germline V gene encodes CDR1 SGDLS and CDR2 YYNGEE. The CDR3 contains 16 residues. V was cut by 4 bases and J by 1 base, with 17 bases left in between.